What follows are 13 T cell receptor beta chains derived from one specimen sequenced in a study of CD8 T cells in Susac syndrome. Random hexamers served to reverse transcribe about 0.45 to 1 ug RNA. MiXCR was run by TCRdb on the immunoSEQ multiplex PCR reads, yielding one entry per CDR3 protein. The sample comprises 80,000 to 90,000 distinct CDR3 sequences, 95% of which are singletons, and over 0.35% rests with the top ten. The sample was CD8+ T cells from PBMCs. Every receptor here comes from a human donor with Susac syndrome.

The gene calls are TRBV5-6 and TRBJ2-2; D is uncertain. V was pared by 4 bases and J by 5 bases, with 9 bases between. CDR1 and CDR2 from the germline V gene are SGHDT and YYEEEE. This CDR3 has 13 amino acids. The chain's CDR3 is CASSLTQTGELFF. CDR3 DNA sequence: TGTGCCAGCAGCCTGACCCAAACCGGGGAGCTGTTTTTT.

The CDR3 loop reads CASSRGPISHNEQFF. The CDR3 nucleotides are TGTGCCAGCAGCCGCGGACCAATCAGCCACAATGAGCAGTTCTTC. This sequence joins TRBV7-6 and TRBJ2-1; D remains unclear. V shed 5 bases and J shed 5 bases, with 16 bases lying between them. From germline, CDR1 is SGHVS and CDR2 FNYEAQ. The CDR3 spans 15 residues.

This rearrangement joins TRBV20-1 to TRBJ2-1, with 10 bases fitting TRBD2. The germline V gene has CDR1 DFQATT and CDR2 SNEGSKA (reference sequence). The CDR3 consists of 15 residues. J was trimmed by 2 bases and V by 6 bases; bases with no gene match: 7. CDR3 protein: CSAPPLAGTYNEQFF. CDR3 nucleotide sequence: TGCAGTGCCCCACCACTAGCGGGAACCTACAATGAGCAGTTCTTC.

The CDR3 DNA reads as TGTGCCAGCAGTTGGACGGTCAGGGCAGGAAACACTGAAGCTTTCTTT. Amino acids: CASSWTVRAGNTEAFF. V is TRBV7-9 and J is TRBJ1-1, with D possibly TRBD1 on 5 matching bases. Per the germline V gene, CDR1 is SEHNR and CDR2 is FQNEAQ (reference sequence). The CDR3 totals 16 residues. The V gene lost 6 bases and the J gene lost 2 bases, with 19 bases spanning the gap.

The chain couples TRBV11-2 to TRBJ2-1; a possible D gene is TRBD2 (5 bases). Trimming stripped 5 bases from V and 8 bases from J, with 16 bases between. From germline, CDR1 is SGHAT and CDR2 FQNNGV. CDR3 length equals 14 residues. CDR3 region: CASSREWAGDEQFF. The CDR3 DNA reads as TGTGCCAGCAGCAGGGAGTGGGCGGGCGATGAGCAGTTCTTC.

This clonotype was seen once. V and J are TRBV20-1 and TRBJ2-4, with D uncertain. This CDR3 is built from 11 residues. V gave up 5 bases and J gave up 1 base, with 3 bases separating them. Germline-derived CDR1 and CDR2 are DFQATT and SNEGSKA (reference sequence). CDR3 in amino acids: CSAPAKNIQYF. For the CDR3, the DNA is TGCAGTGCTCCTGCCAAAAACATTCAGTACTTC.

The V and J genes are TRBV7-9 and TRBJ1-1, with D possibly matching TRBD1 (6 bases). Looked up from germline, CDR1 is SEHNR and CDR2 is FQNEAQ (reference sequence). This CDR3 spans 13 amino acids. V lost 4 bases, J lost 1 base, and 7 bases lay in between. CDR3 residues: CASSWGQNTEAFF. The CDR3 coding sequence is TGTGCCAGCAGCTGGGGACAGAACACTGAAGCTTTCTTT.

CDR3: CASSEETSGRAWENEQFF. DNA of the CDR3: TGTGCCAGCAGCGAGGAGACTAGCGGGAGGGCCTGGGAAAATGAGCAGTTCTTC. J is TRBJ2-1 and V is TRBV9; 14 bases line up with TRBD2. Unmatched junction bases numbered 12, after V lost 3 bases and J lost 7 bases. This CDR3 region has 18 residues. Germline-derived CDR1 and CDR2 are SGDLS and YYNGEE.

The rearrangement links TRBV4-1 to TRBJ1-1; unclear D gene. V lost 1 base, J lost 1 base, and 7 bases lay in between. The CDR3 has 14 amino acids. The germline CDR1 and CDR2 sequences are MGHRA and YSYEKL. The chain's CDR3 is CASSQVNWNTEAFF. The CDR3 nucleotides are TGCGCCAGCAGCCAAGTTAATTGGAACACTGAAGCTTTCTTT.

J is TRBJ2-2 and V is TRBV3-1, with D tentatively TRBD2 (5 bases). From germline, CDR1 is LGHDT and CDR2 YNNKEL (reference sequence). The CDR3 runs 13 residues. Trimming removed 5 bases at V and 7 bases at J, with 11 bases between. CDR3 nucleotides: TGTGCCAGCAGCAGAAACGGGGTCGGGGAGCTGTTTTTT. This translates into CASSRNGVGELFF.

V usage is TRBV20-1 and J usage is TRBJ2-1, with 9 nucleotides matching TRBD2. There are 14 residues in the CDR3. With V trimmed by 0 bases and J by 6 bases, 3 bases remained unmatched. In germline, CDR1 is DFQATT, CDR2 SNEGSKA (reference sequence). CDR3 in amino acids: CSARERREGNEQFF. The DNA for the CDR3 is TGCAGTGCTAGAGAGCGGCGGGAGGGCAATGAGCAGTTCTTC.

This clonotype was seen only a few times. The chain joins TRBV29-1 to TRBJ2-3; D gene uncertain. The ends were cut back, 4 bases at V and 2 bases at J, with 1 base in the middle. Germline V gives CDR1 SQVTM, CDR2 ANQGSEA. This CDR3 is 10 amino acids long. The CDR3 bases are TGCAGCGTTGTCACAGATACGCAGTATTTT. Its protein is CSVVTDTQYF.

The V gene is TRBV4-2, the J gene TRBJ2-1, with TRBD1 matching over 8 bases. With V trimmed by 2 bases and J by 9 bases, 0 bases remained unmatched. Germline loops: CDR1 LGHNA, CDR2 YNFKEQ. CDR3 length: 12 amino acids. CDR3 DNA sequence: TGTGCCAGCAGCCAAACAGGGGGTGAGCAGTTCTTC. This sequence encodes CASSQTGGEQFF.